The next 5 T cell receptor beta chains were all read from a single sample in a study of T cell responses to AZD1222 COVID-19 vaccine. Sequencing was performed with immunoSEQ multiplex PCR; in TCRdb, only in-frame clones are kept and a portion is missing. The sample holds about 110,000 clones; roughly 87% are singletons and the top ten take 6.5% to 10%. Sequencing used peripheral blood, obtained 28 days after the second AZD1222 dose. Receptor source: an adult who received the AZD1222 COVID-19 vaccine.

This clone was detected only a few times. The chain combines TRBV5-1 with TRBJ1-3; tentative D call: TRBD1 (6 bases). This CDR3 comprises 14 residues. Germline V gene sequence: CDR1 SGHRS, CDR2 YFSETQ. Trimming removed 4 bases from V and 2 bases from J, with 10 bases in between. CDR3: CASSAQGAGNTIYF. The CDR3 nucleotides are TGCGCCAGCAGCGCACAGGGAGCTGGAAACACCATATATTTT.

This CDR3 reads CSVERGNRNYGYTF. DNA for the CDR3: TGCAGCGTTGAAAGGGGGAATCGGAACTATGGCTACACCTTC. This rearrangement joins TRBV29-1 to TRBJ1-2; D may be TRBD1 (6 bases). Deletions cut 2 bases from V and 2 bases from J, with 12 bases between. CDR3 length: 14 amino acids. Germline V CDR1 and CDR2: SQVTM, ANQGSEA.

For the CDR3, the DNA is TGCGCCAGCAGCCAAGATGGACTAGCGGGGGGTACCTACAATGAGCAGTTCTTC. Translated, it gives CASSQDGLAGGTYNEQFF. This chain joins TRBV4-1 and TRBJ2-1; 14 nucleotides align to TRBD2. Germline CDR1 MGHRA, CDR2 YSYEKL. The V gene end was trimmed by 0 bases and the J gene end by 2 bases; junction bases not matched to a gene: 3. CDR3 size: 18 residues.

The chain links TRBV27 to TRBJ1-6; D is unresolved. CDR1 and CDR2 from the germline V gene are MNHEY and SMNVEV (reference sequence). V was trimmed by 6 bases and J by 0 bases, leaving 6 bases between them. The CDR3 covers 14 residues. The CDR3 sequence: CASRPDSYNSPLHF. The CDR3 DNA is TGTGCCAGCAGGCCAGACTCCTATAATTCACCCCTCCACTTT.

This chain links TRBV12-3 or TRBV12-4 with TRBJ1-2; 7 nucleotides line up with TRBD1. This CDR3 spans 13 amino acids. V trimming: 5 bases; J trimming: 5 bases; junction bases outside the gene matches: 5. Here the CDR3 DNA reads TGTGCCAGCAGTCCAGGGGGGGTATATGGCTACACCTTC. Translated, it gives CASSPGGVYGYTF.